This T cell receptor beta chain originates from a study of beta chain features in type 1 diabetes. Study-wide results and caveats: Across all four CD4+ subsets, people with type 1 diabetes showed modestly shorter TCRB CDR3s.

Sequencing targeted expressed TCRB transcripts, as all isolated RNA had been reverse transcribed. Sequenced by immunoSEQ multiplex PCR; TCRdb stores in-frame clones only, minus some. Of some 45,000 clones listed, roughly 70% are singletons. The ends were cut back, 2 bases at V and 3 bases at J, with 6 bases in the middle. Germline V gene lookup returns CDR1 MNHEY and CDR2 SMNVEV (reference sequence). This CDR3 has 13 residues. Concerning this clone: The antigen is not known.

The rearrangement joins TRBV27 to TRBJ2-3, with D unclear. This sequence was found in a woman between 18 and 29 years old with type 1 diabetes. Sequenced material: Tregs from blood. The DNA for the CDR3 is TGTGCCAGCAGTTTAGAGGCAACAGATACGCAGTATTTT. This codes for CASSLEATDTQYF.